Listed below are T cell receptor beta chains from one sample, sequenced in a study of beta chain features in type 1 diabetes. Produced via immunoSEQ multiplex PCR; TCRdb's table is partial and in-frame only. The sample records hundreds of thousands of clones, roughly an eighth being singletons. Source material: naive CD4+ T cells from blood. All receptors derive from a man in his thirties or forties with type 1 diabetes. The CDR3 runs from the conserved cysteine through the conserved F or W. A D gene is named only where the DNA matches it firmly. The size of a clone is reported for some rows only, either as once, few or many, or as a class for expanded clones.

j_call clone_size d_call v_call cdr3_aa cdr3_nt
TRBJ2-7 NA NA TRBV19 CASSQQGGDYEQYF TGTGCCAGTAGTCAACAGGGAGGGGATTACGAGCAGTACTTC
TRBJ2-2 NA NA TRBV4-1 CASSQAGARNTGELFF TGCGCCAGCAGCCAAGCCGGTGCTAGGAACACCGGGGAGCTGTTTTTT
TRBJ1-2 NA TRBD1 TRBV19 CASTRQGISGGYTF TGTGCCAGTACTCGACAGGGAATCTCCGGTGGCTACACCTTC
TRBJ2-1 NA TRBD1 TRBV18 CASSPGQGNYEQFF TGTGCCAGCTCACCGGGACAGGGGAACTATGAGCAGTTCTTC
TRBJ2-7 few NA TRBV6-5 CASSYRRGPYEQYF TGTGCCAGCAGTTATCGGAGGGGCCCCTACGAGCAGTACTTC
TRBJ1-2 NA NA TRBV29-1 CSVGQGSDYGYTF TGCAGCGTTGGGCAGGGATCAGACTATGGCTACACCTTC
TRBJ2-7 NA TRBD2 TRBV11-2 CASSLELASSYEQYF TGTGCCAGCAGCCTCGAACTAGCGAGCTCCTACGAGCAGTACTTC
TRBJ2-3 few TRBD2 TRBV5-1 CASSPTSSTAVDTQYF TGCGCCAGCAGCCCGACTAGCTCAACTGCAGTAGATACGCAGTATTTT
TRBJ2-2 NA TRBD1 TRBV9 CASSAGQGLESGELFF TGTGCCAGCAGCGCAGGACAGGGGTTAGAGTCCGGGGAGCTGTTTTTT
TRBJ2-1 few NA TRBV5-1 CASSLDGEYNEQFF TGCGCCAGCAGCTTGGACGGAGAATACAATGAGCAGTTCTTC
TRBJ1-2 few TRBD1 TRBV10-3 CANQQGTFYGYTF TGTGCCAACCAACAGGGGACCTTTTATGGCTACACCTTC
TRBJ1-1 NA TRBD1 TRBV5-1 CASSFTGDTEAFF TGCGCCAGCAGCTTCACAGGGGACACTGAAGCTTTCTTT
TRBJ2-1 NA TRBD2 TRBV19 CASSPRLAGGSYNEQFF TGTGCCAGTAGTCCTCGACTAGCGGGAGGCTCCTACAATGAGCAGTTCTTC
TRBJ2-3 once NA TRBV5-1 CASSSMTGSTDTQYF TGCGCCAGCAGCTCAATGACAGGAAGCACAGATACGCAGTATTTT
TRBJ1-2 few NA TRBV7-8 CASSFETVGYGYTF TGTGCCAGCAGCTTCGAGACTGTCGGCTATGGCTACACCTTC
TRBJ1-1 few NA TRBV7-3 CASSLTVANTEAFF TGTGCCAGCAGCTTAACGGTGGCGAACACTGAAGCTTTCTTT
TRBJ2-1 few TRBD2 TRBV5-8 CASSPARGSSYNEQFF TGTGCCAGCAGCCCAGCGCGGGGGAGCTCCTACAATGAGCAGTTCTTC
TRBJ2-3 few TRBD2 TRBV28 CASTPLAGGPGDTQYF TGTGCCAGCACGCCCTTAGCGGGAGGGCCTGGAGATACGCAGTATTTT
TRBJ2-1 NA NA TRBV25-1 CASSEPPNSNEQFF TGTGCCAGCAGTGAGCCCCCTAATTCCAATGAGCAGTTCTTC
TRBJ1-1 few TRBD1 TRBV27 CASSLRGQGRTEAFF TGTGCCAGCAGTTTACGCGGACAGGGACGCACTGAAGCTTTCTTT
TRBJ2-7 NA NA TRBV29-1 CSVTGSAGEQYF TGCAGCGTCACTGGCAGCGCTGGCGAGCAGTACTTC
TRBJ2-3 NA NA TRBV25-1 CASSESGRGDTQYF TGTGCCAGCAGTGAATCGGGCAGGGGAGATACGCAGTATTTT
TRBJ2-7 few TRBD1 TRBV15 CATSREGGVVHEQYF TGTGCCACCAGCAGAGAAGGGGGCGTAGTTCACGAGCAGTACTTC
TRBJ2-2 NA TRBD2 TRBV19 CASTTGWAGVTTGELFF TGTGCCAGTACTACGGGATGGGCGGGAGTCACCACCGGGGAGCTGTTTTTT
TRBJ2-5 NA TRBD1 TRBV10-3 CAISESGTGRQTQYF TGTGCCATCAGTGAGTCCGGGACAGGTCGGCAGACCCAGTACTTC
TRBJ2-3 few NA TRBV18 CASSPPDWADTQYF TGTGCCAGCTCACCACCGGACTGGGCAGATACGCAGTATTTT
TRBJ2-5 NA NA TRBV10-3 CAIAGQGQETQYF TGTGCCATCGCTGGACAAGGACAAGAGACCCAGTACTTC
TRBJ2-1 NA TRBD1 TRBV7-2 CASSRPGQIPLSSYNEQFF TGTGCCAGCAGCCGACCGGGACAGATTCCCTTAAGCTCCTACAATGAGCAGTTCTTC
TRBJ2-1 NA TRBD2 TRBV5-1 CASSPGLAAYNEQFF TGCGCCAGCAGTCCGGGACTAGCGGCCTACAATGAGCAGTTCTTC
TRBJ1-4 NA NA TRBV7-9 CASSSRSGNEKLFF TGTGCCAGCAGCAGCAGGAGCGGTAATGAAAAACTGTTTTTT
TRBJ1-5 NA TRBD1 TRBV27 CASSPGQGYIQPQHF TGTGCCAGCAGTCCGGGACAGGGGTACATCCAGCCCCAGCATTTT
TRBJ2-1 NA TRBD1 TRBV18 CASSPPGQGPYNEQFF TGTGCCAGCTCACCCCCGGGACAGGGGCCCTACAATGAGCAGTTCTTC
TRBJ2-1 NA TRBD2 TRBV11-1 CASIDRASGDYNEQFF TGTGCCAGCATCGATCGGGCTAGCGGGGATTACAATGAGCAGTTCTTC
TRBJ2-7 NA NA TRBV6-5 CASTYEQYF TGTGCCAGCACATACGAGCAGTACTTC
TRBJ1-4 many NA TRBV29-1 CSVEQQEKLFF TGCAGCGTTGAGCAACAGGAAAAACTGTTTTTT
TRBJ2-3 NA TRBD2 TRBV11-2 CASSYSGTDTDTQYF TGTGCCAGCAGCTATAGCGGGACGGATACAGATACGCAGTATTTT
TRBJ1-2 few NA TRBV5-1 CASSLTGSLTPGGVAGYTF TGCGCCAGCAGCTTGACAGGGTCACTCACCCCGGGGGGAGTCGCTGGCTACACCTTC
TRBJ1-2 NA NA TRBV6-5 CASSQQDSPRGYTF TGTGCCAGCAGTCAACAGGACAGTCCCAGGGGCTACACCTTC
TRBJ2-1 NA TRBD2 TRBV7-3 CASSLTPSGRGNEQFF TGTGCCAGCAGCTTAACGCCTAGCGGGAGGGGGAATGAGCAGTTCTTC
TRBJ2-7 NA NA TRBV30 CAWSPKKPIEQYF TGTGCCTGGAGTCCCAAGAAGCCCATCGAGCAGTACTTC
TRBJ2-5 few TRBD2 TRBV7-2 CASSSEAGFEETQYF TGTGCCAGCAGCTCAGAAGCGGGATTTGAAGAGACCCAGTACTTC
TRBJ2-4 NA TRBD1 TRBV27 CASSLSRQGSNIQYF TGTGCCAGCAGTTTATCTCGACAGGGGTCCAACATTCAGTACTTC